This T cell receptor (beta chain) was sequenced in a study of T-cell reconstitution after alpha-beta-depleted transplantation in children. Remarks on this clonotype: Its specificity is not known.

This CDR3 has 14 residues. Per the germline V gene, CDR1 is PRHDT and CDR2 is FYEKMQ (reference sequence). V dropped 0 bases and J dropped 3 bases, with 8 bases sitting between them. Study observations and caveats: Surviving thymic progenitors and recipient T cells were the source of high TCRbeta diversity at day 60 in some patients. Counts and diversity of T cells one year after transplant came mostly from newly produced T cells.

It was with unique molecular identifiers that the TCRbeta library was prepared. TCRdb reanalysed the PCR reads using MiXCR and keeps one entry per CDR3 protein. The sample has some 840,000 distinct CDR3 sequences, 15% to 20% seen once. This clonotype was sampled from a male patient aged 10 to 17 who had a stem cell transplant for acute lymphoblastic leukemia, so the T cells may come from the graft donor. J is TRBJ1-2 and V is TRBV13; D call uncertain. This material consisted of PBMCs, mostly from graft donor cells, taken 360 days after TCRalphabeta/CD19-depleted stem cell transplant. The CDR3 loop is CASSLGARYYGYTF. The CDR3 DNA reads TGTGCCAGCAGCTTAGGCGCGAGGTACTATGGCTACACCTTC.